Reported below is one T cell receptor (beta chain). Its antigen is unknown. The sample belongs to a study of T cell repertoires in cytomegalovirus infection. Findings and limits, study-wide: Dominating the ex vivo response were HLA-C-restricted CMV-specific TCR beta clonotypes.

V lost 5 bases, J lost 0 bases, and 11 bases stayed unmatched. The CDR3 covers 17 residues. Looked up from germline, CDR1 is MRHNA and CDR2 is SNTAGT. TCRdb re-analysed the reads in MiXCR, keeping a single row per CDR3 protein. The sample has 200,000 to 250,000 distinct CDR3 sequences, 10% to 15% seen once. The source is a human donor in good health (CMV status not recorded). Some clones in this sample may be carry-over from other donors' samples. Sequenced sample: PBMCs. This chain joins TRBV6-4 and TRBJ2-3; 7 nucleotides match TRBD1. The CDR3 DNA reads as TGTGCCAGCAGTTCCTTCCGGACAGGCCTTAGCACAGATACGCAGTATTTT. This codes for CASSSFRTGLSTDTQYF.